Below, 32 T cell receptor beta chains from the same sample are listed, as sequenced in a study of identical twins. TCRdb passed the 5' RACE reads through MiXCR, listing each CDR3 protein once. The data contain 400,000 to 500,000 distinct CDR3 sequences, around an eighth of them singletons. This sample also appeared in a second study, on yellow fever vaccine responses in identical twins.

The sample consisted of CD4+ T cells sorted from blood. All receptors come from a young woman in good health.

This clonotype was detected only a few times. The rearrangement links TRBV18 to TRBJ1-1; D unclear. Germline V gene lookup returns CDR1 KGHSH and CDR2 LQKENI. This CDR3 spans 13 amino acids. Trimming removed 6 bases from V and 3 bases from J, with 11 bases in between. The CDR3 region is CASSELPDTEAFF. The CDR3 region has the DNA TGTGCCAGCTCCGAACTTCCTGACACTGAAGCTTTCTTT.

In this sample, this clonotype turned up a few times. The chain combines TRBV18 with TRBJ2-7; 8 bases are shared with TRBD2. Germline V gene lookup returns CDR1 KGHSH and CDR2 LQKENI. The CDR3 runs to 16 residues. Trimming removed 2 bases from V and 1 base from J; junction bases left unmatched: 7. CDR3 amino acids: CASSPETGGPSYEQYF. The CDR3 coding sequence is TGTGCCAGCTCACCAGAAACGGGAGGGCCATCCTACGAGCAGTACTTC.

The chain has TRBV14 and TRBJ2-6; no reliable D call. CDR3 length: 14 amino acids. Looked up from germline, CDR1 is SGHDN and CDR2 is FVKESK. V lost 2 bases to trimming and J lost 3 bases, with 5 bases between them. Here the CDR3 DNA reads TGTGCCAGCAGCCAACGTGGTGGGGCCAACGTCCTGACTTTC. Protein sequence: CASSQRGGANVLTF.

This clonotype has just a few counts. The chain carries TRBV2 and TRBJ2-1; D is possibly TRBD2 (6 bases). Trimming removed 7 bases from V and 1 base from J, with 17 bases in between. CDR3 length equals 16 residues. Germline CDR1 reads SNHLY; CDR2 reads FYNNEI. CDR3 amino acids: CASTPAGRTSYNEQFF. The DNA for the CDR3 is TGTGCCAGCACTCCAGCCGGGAGAACATCCTACAATGAGCAGTTCTTC.

J is TRBJ2-1 and V is TRBV28; TRBD2 matches 11 bases. V gave up 6 bases and J gave up 6 bases; unmatched junction bases: 16. The CDR3 contains 18 residues. Germline assignment: CDR1 MDHEN and CDR2 SYDVKM. The DNA for the CDR3 is TGTGCCAGCAGCCGCGACAGGGGTAGCGGGAGGGCCTTCAATGAGCAGTTCTTC. Its translation is CASSRDRGSGRAFNEQFF.

The chain is built from TRBV28 and TRBJ2-7, with TRBD2 matching over 11 bases. Trimming at V came to 6 bases and at J to 3 bases, leaving 16 bases not matched to a gene. The V gene's germline CDR1 is MDHEN and CDR2 SYDVKM. This CDR3 contains 18 residues. CDR3 DNA: TGTGCCAGCAGACCCCCTCCTAGCGGGAGGCGAGGGGGCTACGAGCAGTACTTC. Amino acids: CASRPPPSGRRGGYEQYF.

This clonotype was picked up a small number of times. The gene calls are TRBV4-2 and TRBJ2-4; D is unclear. CDR3 length: 14 amino acids. Between the trimmed V and J ends, which lost 1 base and 6 bases, there was a span of 10 bases. Germline values: CDR1 LGHNA, CDR2 YNFKEQ. The CDR3 protein is CASSQAIDGNIQYF. The CDR3 coding sequence is TGTGCCAGCAGCCAAGCGATCGACGGAAACATTCAGTACTTC.

This clonotype occurred many times. The J gene is TRBJ2-2, the V gene TRBV7-2; D is ambiguous. The V and J ends lost 1 base and 4 bases respectively, with 4 bases between them. The CDR3 runs 13 residues. Germline V CDR1 and CDR2: SGHTA, FQGNSA. The DNA of the CDR3 is TGTGCCAGCAGCTTAGAACTCACCGGGGAGCTGTTTTTT. Its translation is CASSLELTGELFF.

Regarding this clonotype: Possible read error: a much larger clone is one base away. V gene TRBV5-1 combines with J gene TRBJ2-2; D is undetermined. Per germline, CDR1 SGHRS and CDR2 YFSETQ. This CDR3 has 16 residues. CDR3 amino acids: CTSSLAGSPNTGELFF. DNA of the CDR3: TGCACCAGCAGCTTGGCCGGCAGTCCGAACACCGGGGAGCTGTTTTTT.

The chain uses TRBV2 and TRBJ2-7; the D is unclear. V shed 5 bases and J shed 6 bases, with 11 bases lying between them. The germline gives CDR1 SNHLY, CDR2 FYNNEI. The CDR3 is made up of 12 amino acids. The CDR3 is CASSPIGVEQYF. CDR3 DNA: TGTGCCAGCAGTCCCATTGGGGTCGAGCAGTACTTC.

This clonotype was observed at least ten times. The genes are TRBV5-1 and TRBJ2-7; maybe TRBD1 (6 bases). This CDR3 comprises 15 residues. V lost 0 bases and J 2 bases, leaving 12 bases between the germline ends. CDR1 is SGHRS and CDR2 is YFSETQ in the germline V gene. The CDR3 DNA sequence: TGCGCCAGCAGCTTGGGAGGACAGTCTACCTACGAGCAGTACTTC. Protein: CASSLGGQSTYEQYF.

This clonotype turned up a few times. The rearrangement uses TRBV7-2 and TRBJ2-3; a possible D gene is TRBD2 (6 bases). The CDR3 covers 15 residues. V dropped 5 bases and J dropped 2 bases, with 14 bases sitting between them. Germline values: CDR1 SGHTA, CDR2 FQGNSA. CDR3 sequence reads: CASSPTSLFTDTQYF. The CDR3 nucleotides read TGTGCCAGCAGCCCGACTAGTTTATTCACAGATACGCAGTATTTT.

V and J are TRBV18 and TRBJ2-7, with 7 bases matching TRBD1. The ends lost 0 bases at V and 6 bases at J; junction bases unmatched: 5. Germline lookup yields CDR1 KGHSH and CDR2 LQKENI. The CDR3 spans 14 residues. For the CDR3, the DNA is TGTGCCAGCTCACCACCGGGACAGATAGGCGAGCAGTACTTC. Translation gives CASSPPGQIGEQYF.

This chain links TRBV10-3 with TRBJ2-7, with 11 nucleotides matching TRBD2. Unmatched junction bases numbered 7, after V lost 3 bases and J lost 3 bases. Germline V gene sequence: CDR1 ENHRY, CDR2 SYGVKD. The CDR3 is 16 residues long. CDR3 DNA sequence: TGTGCCATCAGTGAAGGAGGGACTAGCGGACACTACGAGCAGTACTTC. As protein: CAISEGGTSGHYEQYF.

The chain carries TRBV7-4 and TRBJ2-7; D is possibly TRBD1 (6 bases). CDR1 and CDR2 (germline): SGHVT, SQSDAQ. The CDR3 runs 16 residues. Trimming removed 6 bases from V and 2 bases from J, with 20 bases in between. CDR3 region: CASSHITGKWAYEQYF. CDR3 nucleotides: TGTGCCAGCAGTCACATCACAGGGAAGTGGGCCTACGAGCAGTACTTC.

The V and J genes are TRBV19 and TRBJ1-5, with D possibly TRBD1 on 6 matching bases. Trimming left V 6 bases short and J 5 bases short, with 14 bases between. The CDR3 runs 14 residues. In germline, CDR1 is LNHDA, CDR2 SQIVND (reference sequence). The chain's CDR3 is CASRQGAYDQPQHF. CDR3 sequence (DNA): TGTGCCAGTAGACAGGGCGCGTACGATCAGCCCCAGCATTTT.

V gene TRBV6-1 combines with J gene TRBJ2-5; 7 bases align to TRBD1. The V gene end was trimmed by 4 bases and the J gene end by 5 bases; junction bases not matched to a gene: 10. Germline V CDR1 and CDR2: MNHNS, SASEGT. The CDR3 runs to 15 residues. CDR3 sequence: CASSGRNRGDETQYF. In DNA form, the CDR3 reads TGTGCCAGCAGTGGCCGGAACAGGGGTGATGAGACCCAGTACTTC.

This clonotype was detected a few times. The chain links TRBV6-5 to TRBJ1-2, with D unresolved. Germline V gives CDR1 MNHEY, CDR2 SVGAGI. The germline V and J ends were trimmed by 2 bases and 4 bases, with 14 bases remaining between them. The CDR3 length is 15 residues. The CDR3 DNA follows: TGTGCCAGCAGTTACAGGCAGGACGGAAGCTATGGCTACACCTTC. It codes for CASSYRQDGSYGYTF.

This clonotype was observed at least ten times. The chain employs TRBV3-1 and TRBJ2-1, with D possibly matching TRBD2 (6 bases). In germline, CDR1 is LGHDT, CDR2 YNNKEL (reference sequence). The V and J ends lost 1 base and 8 bases respectively, with 21 bases between them. The CDR3 extends over 17 amino acids. This CDR3 is CASSQAAGAGSRYEQFF. The CDR3 DNA sequence: TGTGCCAGCAGCCAAGCCGCCGGGGCCGGGAGCAGGTATGAGCAGTTCTTC.

This clonotype turned up a few times. This chain joins TRBV15 and TRBJ2-7, with 7 bases that match TRBD2. V shed 5 bases, J shed 2 bases, and the junction held 9 bases outside the gene matches. The CDR3 consists of 15 residues. Germline V gene data show CDR1 as LNHNV and CDR2 as YYDKDF (reference sequence). This CDR3 is CATSPGVAGTYEQYF. For the CDR3, the DNA is TGTGCCACCAGCCCTGGGGTAGCGGGCACCTACGAGCAGTACTTC.

The chain is built from TRBV19 and TRBJ1-2, with TRBD1 matching over 10 bases. Unmatched junction bases numbered 5, after V lost 8 bases and J lost 8 bases. This CDR3 is 12 amino acids long. Germline V gene sequence: CDR1 LNHDA, CDR2 SQIVND (reference sequence). CDR3 DNA: TGTGCCAGTGGGACAGGGGATTGGGGCTACACCTTC. This translates into CASGTGDWGYTF.

This clonotype turned up a few times. The rearrangement links TRBV15 to TRBJ2-1, with D possibly being TRBD2 (6 bases). CDR3 length: 17 residues. V lost 1 base and J lost 1, with 14 bases in between. From germline, CDR1 is LNHNV and CDR2 YYDKDF (reference sequence). The CDR3 spells CATSRVRSSGSYNEQFF. The CDR3 DNA follows: TGTGCCACCAGCAGAGTTAGGTCCAGCGGGTCCTACAATGAGCAGTTCTTC.

J is TRBJ2-1 and V is TRBV28; no clear D. The germline V and J ends were trimmed by 6 bases and 2 bases, with 5 bases remaining between them. Germline V gene sequence: CDR1 MDHEN, CDR2 SYDVKM. This CDR3 has 12 amino acids. CDR3 in DNA: TGTGCCAGCAGGACCCCCTACAATGAGCAGTTCTTC. This encodes CASRTPYNEQFF. Supplemented by reference TRBV28 and TRBJ2-1, the full variable domain reads DVKVTQSSRYLVKRTGEKVFLECVQDMDHENMFWYRQDPGLGLRLIYFSYDVKMKEKGDIPEGYSVSREKKERFSLILESASTNQTSMYLCASRTPYNEQFFGPGTRLTVL.

This clonotype showed up many times. The chain couples TRBV5-1 to TRBJ2-3; 8 bases are shared with TRBD1. The germline CDR1 and CDR2 sequences are SGHRS and YFSETQ. The V gene end was trimmed by 0 bases and the J gene end by 1 base; junction bases not matched to a gene: 4. This CDR3 contains 16 residues. The CDR3, as DNA: TGCGCCAGCAGCTTGGCCGGGACAGGTCGCACAGATACGCAGTATTTT. It specifies CASSLAGTGRTDTQYF.

CDR3 DNA sequence: TGTGCCAGCAGTCGTAGCGGAGGTCTCTACAATGAGCAGTTCTTC. Its translation: CASSRSGGLYNEQFF. The J gene is TRBJ2-1, the V gene TRBV12-3 or TRBV12-4, with D possibly being TRBD2 (6 bases). The CDR3 runs 15 residues. V lost 5 bases, J lost 3 bases, and 14 bases lay in between.

This clonotype was counted between two and nine times. The J gene is TRBJ2-1, the V gene TRBV20-1; no clear D gene. The CDR3 has 14 amino acids. Trimming took off 4 bases at V and 1 base at J, with 11 bases between the two ends. Looked up from germline, CDR1 is DFQATT and CDR2 is SNEGSKA (reference sequence). The CDR3 here is CSAIGGASYNEQFF. The CDR3 DNA reads as TGCAGTGCTATCGGCGGAGCTTCCTACAATGAGCAGTTCTTC.

V is TRBV19 and J is TRBJ2-5; D gene ambiguous. The length of the CDR3 is 12 residues. Germline CDR1 LNHDA, CDR2 SQIVND (reference sequence). V was pared by 3 bases and J by 7 bases, with 9 bases between. The CDR3 region has the DNA TGTGCCAGTAGTATCCCGTACGGGACCCAGTACTTC. Translating it yields CASSIPYGTQYF.

This chain uses TRBV15 with TRBJ1-4; D gene ambiguous. This CDR3 spans 13 amino acids. Trimming took 4 bases from V and 8 from J, leaving 11 bases between them. The germline V gene encodes CDR1 LNHNV and CDR2 YYDKDF (reference sequence). Here the CDR3 DNA reads TGTGCCACCAGCACGACGGTTGGGGAAAAACTGTTTTTT. This codes for CATSTTVGEKLFF.

V is TRBV6-1 and J is TRBJ2-1, with 7 bases matching TRBD1. Germline V lookup: CDR1 MNHNS, CDR2 SASEGT. V lost 4 bases to trimming and J lost 9 bases; unmatched junction nucleotides: 9. The CDR3 is made up of 14 amino acids. CDR3 sequence reads: CASSAIIQGSEQFF. As DNA, the CDR3 is TGTGCCAGCAGTGCAATTATACAGGGGAGTGAGCAGTTCTTC.

In its sample, this clonotype was seen a few times. This sequence joins TRBV15 and TRBJ1-6; the D gene is possibly TRBD1 (6 bases). CDR1 is LNHNV, CDR2 YYDKDF, per germline (reference sequence). V lost 8 bases, J lost 5 bases, and 13 bases lay in between. This CDR3 region has 14 residues. CDR3 region: CATGKGGNNSPLHF. DNA for the CDR3: TGTGCCACCGGGAAGGGGGGAAATAATTCACCCCTCCACTTT.

The chain recombines TRBV20-1 with TRBJ2-5; 8 nucleotides agree with TRBD1. This CDR3 is 15 amino acids long. The V gene's germline CDR1 is DFQATT and CDR2 SNEGSKA (reference sequence). V gave up 5 bases and J gave up 2 bases; unmatched junction bases: 10. The CDR3 DNA follows: TGCAGTGCTGTAGCTTTTGGGACAGGTCAAGAGACCCAGTACTTC. Its translation is CSAVAFGTGQETQYF.

This clonotype was recorded many times. This chain connects TRBV20-1 to TRBJ2-3, with D perhaps TRBD2 (6 bases). The CDR3 sequence is 13 residues long. The germline V gene has CDR1 DFQATT and CDR2 SNEGSKA (reference sequence). Trimming left V 4 bases short and J 6 bases short, with 14 bases between. In DNA, the CDR3 is TGCAGTGCTACTTCTAACAGCGGGGATACGCAGTATTTT. Its translation: CSATSNSGDTQYF.